Following are 20 T cell receptor beta chains from one sample sequenced in a study of T cell clonality in common variable immunodeficiency. Overall study findings and caveats: Reportedly, TCR beta sequences from common variable immunodeficiency showed fewer deletions and N-nucleotide insertions.

Sequencing was performed with immunoSEQ multiplex PCR; in TCRdb, only in-frame clones are kept and a portion is missing. The sample includes about 33,000 clones, none of them occurring once. Their antigens are not known. Specimen: peripheral blood mononuclear cells. These receptors all come from a human donor with common variable immunodeficiency.

Remarks on this clone: Read coverage stops 3 residues before the CDR3 terminus; the germline J gene supplies the remainder. The chain recombines TRBV30 with TRBJ1-5, with D possibly being TRBD1 (6 bases). The V end lost 3 bases, the J end lost 3 bases, and 9 bases lay between the germline ends. The CDR3 is 13 residues long. Germline V CDR1 and CDR2: GTSNPN, SVGIG (reference sequence). The DNA read from the CDR3 is TGTGCCTGGAGCAAGGGGGACAATCAGCCC. This translates into CAWSKGDNQP. The CDR3 in its entirety is CAWSKGDNQPQHF.

On this clone itself: The CDR3 goes on 3 residues after the read ends, and that part is filled in from the germline J gene. This rearrangement joins TRBV20-1 to TRBJ2-1, with a tentative D call TRBD1 (5 bases). This CDR3 has 13 amino acids. Trimming cost V 1 base and J 8 bases, with 12 bases left between them. CDR1 and CDR2 (germline): DFQATT, SNEGSKA (reference sequence). Here the CDR3 reads CSARGQTFDEQFF. Incomplete CDR3 DNA: TGCAGTGCTAGAGGACAGACTTTCGATGAG.

This clone has a count of ten or more. The read ends 3 residues shy of where the CDR3 ends; the end is completed using the germline J gene. The chain employs TRBV11-2 and TRBJ2-2, with unresolved D. From germline, CDR1 is SGHAT and CDR2 FQNNGV. The germline V and J ends were trimmed by 1 base and 7 bases, with 10 bases remaining between them. CDR3 length: 14 amino acids. The CDR3 protein is CASSLGVRGGELFF. The sequenced CDR3 bases are TGTGCCAGCAGCTTAGGAGTAAGAGGCGGGGAG.

This clone was seen at least ten times. Coverage ceases 3 residues before the CDR3 finishes, and the germline J gene fills in the end. The chain has TRBV19 and TRBJ1-2, with D tentatively TRBD1 (5 bases). The CDR3 consists of 13 residues. V lost 3 bases to trimming and J lost 3 bases, with 8 bases between them. CDR1 and CDR2 (germline): LNHDA, SQIVND (reference sequence). The CDR3 protein is CASSIGADYGYTF. The sequenced part of the CDR3 DNA is TGTGCCAGTAGTATTGGGGCAGACTATGGC.

The sample holds a few counts of this clone. The read ends 3 residues early relative to the CDR3; the germline J gene fills the gap. The chain has TRBV29-1 and TRBJ2-5; 11 positions agree with TRBD1. Per the germline V gene, CDR1 is SQVTM and CDR2 is ANQGSEA. CDR3 length: 13 amino acids. Trimming removed 5 bases from V and 5 bases from J; junction bases left unmatched: 4. Partial CDR3 DNA: TGCAGCGTTCGGGACAGGGGGTGGGAGACC. Residues: CSVRDRGWET. Given in full, the CDR3 is CSVRDRGWETQYF.

Comments on this clone: The CDR3 end lies 3 residues beyond the end of the read and is filled in from the germline J gene. The chain has TRBV11-3 and TRBJ2-7; D gene uncertain. Germline V gene sequence: CDR1 SGHNT, CDR2 YENEEA. The V and J ends lost 7 bases and 2 bases respectively, with 15 bases between them. CDR3 length equals 14 residues. CDR3 DNA (partial): TGTGCCAGCATCCCACCCGAGCAACCCTACGAG. The encoded protein is CASIPPEQPYE. The full CDR3 sequence reads CASIPPEQPYEQYF.

This clone was recorded at least ten times. The CDR3 bases that were read are TGCAGTGCTAGAGATCAAATGGAGGGGGTGGAGACC. Its translation: CSARDQMEGVET. The CDR3 in its entirety is CSARDQMEGVETQYF. The chain joins TRBV20-1 to TRBJ2-5; D might be TRBD1 or TRBD2, each matching 6 bases. The read halts 3 residues ahead of the CDR3 end, with the missing end drawn from the germline J gene. The CDR3 length is 15 residues. In germline, CDR1 is DFQATT, CDR2 SNEGSKA (reference sequence). V was clipped by 0 bases and J by 5 bases, with 16 bases between them.

CDR3 loop: CASIRTSGRPANTGELFF. The covered CDR3 bases are TGTGCCAGTATTAGGACTAGCGGGCGCCCGGCGAACACCGGGGAG. This sequence joins TRBV19 and TRBJ2-2; 11 bases fit TRBD2. Sequencing ends 3 residues short of the CDR3 end; the germline J gene provides the rest. This CDR3 has 18 amino acids. In germline, CDR1 is LNHDA, CDR2 SQIVND (reference sequence). J gave up 0 bases and V 7 bases, and 10 bases lay outside the gene matches.

At least ten counts were recorded for this clone. The CDR3: CSARAVGDTLGDTEAFF. The sequenced part of the CDR3 DNA is TGCAGTGCTAGAGCTGTGGGGGACACGCTTGGGGACACTGAA. V gene TRBV20-1 combines with J gene TRBJ1-1, with D possibly matching TRBD1 (6 bases). The read terminates 3 residues before the CDR3 end, so the remaining end is supplied by the germline J gene. This CDR3 has 17 residues. V lost 1 base and J 3 bases, leaving 21 bases between the germline ends. Germline CDR1 and CDR2: DFQATT and SNEGSKA (reference sequence).

Turning to this clone: The read ends 3 residues shy of where the CDR3 ends; the end is completed using the germline J gene. The chain couples TRBV19 to TRBJ1-5; maybe TRBD1 (6 bases). V shed 4 bases and J shed 5 bases, with 15 bases lying between them. This CDR3 is 15 amino acids long. CDR1 is LNHDA, CDR2 SQIVND, per germline (reference sequence). This CDR3 is CASSTTGGGDQPQHF. The sequenced CDR3 bases are TGTGCCAGTAGTACGACAGGAGGTGGGGATCAGCCC.

On this clone: Read sequence stops 3 residues before the CDR3 end, and the germline J gene provides the missing end. The chain is built from TRBV7-9 and TRBJ1-2; 9 bases are a match to TRBD1. Germline V gives CDR1 SEHNR, CDR2 FQNEAQ (reference sequence). With V trimmed by 5 bases and J by 2 bases, 3 bases remained unmatched. This CDR3 is built from 14 residues. The CDR3 region is CASSPGQGNYGYTF. The covered CDR3 bases are TGTGCCAGCAGCCCCGGACAGGGGAACTATGGC.

This clone was observed a handful of times. Coverage ceases 3 residues before the CDR3 finishes, and the germline J gene fills in the end. J is TRBJ1-1 and V is TRBV18, with TRBD1 matching 8 bases. Germline lookup yields CDR1 KGHSH and CDR2 LQKENI. The length of the CDR3 is 16 residues. Trimming cost V 2 bases and J 4 bases; bases outside gene matches: 9. Here the CDR3 reads CASSPSGQGATTEAFF. The sequenced part of the CDR3 DNA is TGTGCCAGCTCACCAAGTGGGCAGGGGGCGACCACTGAA.

This clone turned up a few times. The read comes to an end 3 residues before the CDR3 does, leaving the germline J gene to fill in the end. The chain employs TRBV19 and TRBJ1-5; tentative D call: TRBD1 (6 bases). The ends were cut back, 4 bases at V and 3 bases at J, with 10 bases in the middle. Germline V CDR1 and CDR2: LNHDA, SQIVND (reference sequence). This CDR3 comprises 14 residues. CDR3 protein: CASSSHRDNQPQHF. The DNA read from the CDR3 is TGTGCCAGTAGTAGCCACAGGGACAATCAGCCC.

As for this clone: The DNA ends 3 residues before the CDR3 does, and the rest of the CDR3 is filled in from the germline J gene. The chain has TRBV2 and TRBJ2-5; 8 bases agree with TRBD1. The CDR3 is 14 amino acids. V was pared by 5 bases and J by 5 bases, with 7 bases of the junction left unmatched. The germline V gene encodes CDR1 SNHLY and CDR2 FYNNEI. CDR3 in amino acids: CASSRTGSWETQYF. The sequenced part of the CDR3 DNA is TGTGCCAGCAGTCGGACAGGGTCTTGGGAGACC.

The table lists this clone with a few counts. The read terminates 3 residues before the CDR3 end, so the remaining end is supplied by the germline J gene. This chain links TRBV30 with TRBJ1-2, with 10 nucleotides matching TRBD1. Germline loops: CDR1 GTSNPN, CDR2 SVGIG (reference sequence). This CDR3 has 15 amino acids. Unmatched junction bases numbered 5, after V lost 4 bases and J lost 0 bases. The CDR3 spells CAWTRTGGTNYGYTF. The covered CDR3 bases are TGTGCCTGGACCCGGACAGGGGGAACTAACTATGGC.

This clone was seen repeatedly, ten times or more. From the germline J gene comes the end of the CDR3, since the read stops 3 residues before it. This chain connects TRBV12-3 or TRBV12-4 to TRBJ2-5, with 9 bases aligning to TRBD1. This CDR3 has 13 residues. Germline trimming cut 6 bases from V and 3 bases from J; bases unmatched to any gene: 2. The CDR3 DNA, read in part, is TGTGCCAGCAGGCGGACAGGGGAAGAGACC. Residues: CASRRTGEET. The entire CDR3 is CASRRTGEETQYF.

This clone was observed at least ten times. The DNA ends 3 residues before the CDR3 does, and the rest of the CDR3 is filled in from the germline J gene. The gene calls are TRBV19 and TRBJ1-2; 7 positions agree with TRBD1. With 6 bases clipped from V and 6 bases from J, the junction kept 4 bases outside the gene matches. In germline, CDR1 is LNHDA, CDR2 SQIVND (reference sequence). The CDR3 loop spans 12 amino acids. The DNA read from the CDR3 is TGTGCCAGTAGAACCGGACAGGATGGC. Amino acid sequence: CASRTGQDG. The whole CDR3 protein is CASRTGQDGYTF.

A remark on this clone: The read is 3 residues too short to cover the CDR3 end, so that end is filled in from the germline J gene. The rearrangement joins TRBV30 to TRBJ2-1; 9 bases are a match to TRBD2. The ends lost 4 bases at V and 8 bases at J; junction bases unmatched: 6. The CDR3 totals 13 residues. Germline CDR1 GTSNPN, CDR2 SVGIG (reference sequence). The CDR3 loop reads CAWTAGGPDEQFF. The CDR3 bases that were read are TGTGCCTGGACCGCGGGGGGGCCCGATGAG.

As concerns this clone: Read sequence stops 3 residues before the CDR3 end, and the germline J gene provides the missing end. This chain uses TRBV5-5 with TRBJ2-5, with 12 bases lining up with TRBD2. This CDR3 has 15 residues. Germline V gene data show CDR1 as SGHKS and CDR2 as YYEKEE (reference sequence). Unmatched junction bases numbered 5, after V lost 4 bases and J lost 4 bases. The sequenced CDR3 bases are TGTGCCAGCAGCACCCTAGCGGGGGGGCGAGAGACC. It is translated as CASSTLAGGRET. The complete CDR3 reads CASSTLAGGRETQYF. The variable domain in full, with the rest retrieved from reference TRBV5-5 and TRBJ2-5, is DAGVTQSPTHLIKTRGQQVTLRCSPISGHKSVSWYQQVLGQGPQFIFQYYEKEERGRGNFPDRFSARQFPNYSSELNVNALLLGDSALYLCASSTLAGGRETQYFGPGTRLLVL.

The CDR3 bases that were read are TGCAGTCTCACAGGGGCTGAGGAGGATGGC. Its translation: CSLTGAEEDG. The whole CDR3 sequence is CSLTGAEEDGYTF. The J gene is TRBJ1-2, the V gene TRBV20-1, with 7 bases that match TRBD1. The read terminates 3 residues before the CDR3 end, so the remaining end is supplied by the germline J gene. V trimming: 8 bases; J trimming: 6 bases; junction bases outside the gene matches: 12. The germline gives CDR1 DFQATT, CDR2 SNEGSKA (reference sequence). This CDR3 is built from 13 residues.